Sequencing of this T cell receptor beta chain was carried out in a study of human T cells and chemical hapten exposure. V was clipped by 3 bases and J by 6 bases, with 8 bases between them. CDR1 and CDR2 from the germline V gene are SQVTM and ANQGSEA. CDR3 size: 11 residues. Findings of the study overall: Large CDR3 similarity clusters arose significantly more often from expanded TCRs than from controls.

In its sample, this clonotype was seen a few times. Its antigen is not known. TCRdb independently ran MiXCR on the RACE reads; one entry per CDR3 protein. The sample consists of roughly 180,000 distinct CDR3 sequences, about 22% of them appearing once. Time point specified: patch test 1, 2 weeks after DPC sensitization. The treatment here: therapeutic diphenylcyclopropenone sensitization with weekly scalp DPC. This receptor was taken from a woman aged 45-65 years with alopecia areata. Some clones in this sample may be carry-over from other donors' samples. The sample here was whole blood, taken in connection with sensitization to the hapten diphenylcyclopropenone (DPC). The rearrangement links TRBV29-1 to TRBJ1-1; D unclear. The CDR3 region is CSVDLIAEAFF. Written as DNA, the CDR3 is TGCAGCGTTGATTTAATCGCTGAAGCTTTCTTT.